This TCR beta chain was retrieved from a study of cytomegalovirus exposure and HLA in healthy donors listed by TCRdb under 2017. The study in broad terms: An earlier analysis of approximately 640 of the donors reported approximately 300 Gb of sequence data and 100 million to 130 million unique TCR beta sequences from about 179 million T cells. The aim of the study was to test whether cataloging public T cell receptors could identify signatures of past pathogen exposure. About 300 gigabases of sequencing data and around 85 million unique TCR sequences made up an early release that covered roughly 670 HLA-typed donors. To decide whether each TCR beta V gene segment behaved as functional or pseudogenic, an earlier analysis of some 600 of the donors relied on high-throughput TCR beta sequencing. In a later genetic analysis, genome-wide SNP genotypes for about 55% of the roughly 700 donors were used, and that subset was treated as a discovery cohort. HLA typing covered class I and class II loci at four-digit resolution. Every discovery cohort repertoire had been produced on one sequencing platform. Donor age, sex, ethnicity and CMV serostatus were compiled alongside the repertoire data. The study used immunosequencing to profile the T cell repertoires of approximately 650 subjects and linked those repertoires to cytomegalovirus serostatus. Across some 400 genotyped donors of the cohort, an average of about 240,000 unique TCR beta nucleotide sequences per donor were sequenced, and roughly a sixth of those sequences were non-productive. To predict cytomegalovirus infection status, the study combined high-throughput TCR immunosequencing, statistical association of individual TCRs with disease status, and machine learning. Along with the approximately 700-subject first cohort, a separate validation cohort of 120 different subjects was used. Of the roughly 420 genotyped donors, 70% to 90% were placed in the genetic ancestry cluster associated with self-reported Caucasian donors. Rather than drawing on any new phenotypic data, the later analysis identified candidate immune exposures from TCR beta sequences and the way those sequences occurred across donors. Typing coverage differed by locus: A, B, C, DRB1 and DQB1 were typed in roughly 620-630 donors, DQA1 in 500 to 550, DPA1 in around 600, and DPB1 in roughly 470. A later analysis re-analyzed previously published TCR beta repertoires from 500 to 700 donors and added high-resolution HLA genotyping to study TCR occurrence patterns. Several DR-DQ haplotypes were handled as single units for association and clustering because linkage in the cohort was strong.

A remark on this clone: There is no known antigen for this receptor. Within one base of it there is no much larger clone, and no base qualities were kept.

Libraries came from the immunoSEQ multiplex PCR assay. For the multiplex PCR, a mixture combining 60 forward primers for TCR Vbeta segments and 13 reverse primers for TCR Jbeta segments was used. The CDR3 region of rearranged TCR beta genes was amplified from genomic DNA with a multiplex PCR assay. The Illumina HiSeq System was used to sequence the amplified TCR beta libraries as 87-base-pair reads. Per the original workflow: A later analysis counted about 80 million unique TCR beta chains across the 666 repertoires, and around 12 million of these chains were shared by at least two donors. Raw reads were error-corrected and collapsed into unique sequences with a nearest-neighbor algorithm that merged closely related sequences to remove PCR and sequencing errors. To assign V, D and J gene segments, CDR3 sequences were aligned to IMGT reference sequences. For a sequence to be retained, a match of at least six nucleotides to both a V gene segment and a J gene segment was required. Rearrangements were called productive when the CDR3 lacked stop codons and stayed in frame with V and J; all others were non-productive. CDR3 was defined according to IMGT convention as the region running from the second conserved V-encoded cysteine to the conserved J-encoded phenylalanine. In an earlier analysis of roughly 610 of the donors, sequences lacking an unambiguous match to a single V gene segment were excluded. In an earlier analysis of around 590 of the donors, a V segment was called functional when productive rearrangements were above 56.7%, and segregating when the standard deviation between donors exceeded 5%. A statistical classification framework was developed to diagnose cytomegalovirus status using the catalog of TCR beta chain sequences. V and J gene assignment, in a later analysis, came from comparing TCR nucleotide sequences with IMGT/GENE-DB human TR gene sequences. Using the TCRdist pipeline, a later analysis assigned CDR3 sequences along with most-parsimonious VDJ recombination scenarios. In a later analysis, each TCR beta chain was defined by its CDR3 amino acid sequence together with its V-gene family, and reads without a unique V-gene family were excluded. To address suspected cross-contamination and a sequencing artifact, a later analysis removed some 620 highly shared, low-generation-probability nucleotide sequences. In a later analysis, a clonal expansion index for each public chain was calculated from normalized within-repertoire ranks of inferred template counts. In a later analysis, generation probabilities were computed with a VDJ recombination model fitted to out-of-frame rearrangements, and the resulting probabilities were checked against IGoR. In a later analysis, hypergeometric tests were used to score TCR-TCR, TCR-HLA and TCR-CMV co-occurrence, with a repertoire-size bias correction applied to TCR pairs. False discovery rates were estimated in a later analysis by permuting HLA or CMV assignments 20 times. In a later analysis, co-occurring TCRs were grouped using DBSCAN, and TCRdist sequence similarity was added for clustering within HLA-allele-positive subsets. Repertoires with fewer than 30,000 or more than 120,000 public chains were left out of co-occurrence clustering, as were several repertoires with anomalous nucleotide sharing. The clones in this table, taken by TCRdb from immuneACCESS, are in-frame only. Not every clone is retained; where verified, under half of the shortfall comes from an unresolved V gene, and the cause of the rest is unknown. That table furnishes V, J and clone size, whereas the DNA furnished D and trimming. Present in this sample are some 170,000 clones, about four fifths of which were seen just once. Less than 15% of the sample comes from the top ten.

Study-wide conclusions, independent of this receptor: HLA typing was unavailable for some donors at each locus, so association tests used only the typed subset. Strong co-occurrence of HLA alleles, especially DR and DQ, made assigning TCR associations to individual alleles difficult. A later analysis found that HLA-associated TCR beta chains were more clonally expanded and had lower generation probabilities than equally common non-associated chains. Because counts were too low, 15 to 20 rarely observed V segments, including chromosome 9 orphons, were excluded from the earlier analysis of fewer than 650 of the donors. Some IMGT-functional V segments, including TRBV6-2 and TRBV6-3, could not be told apart with the 87-base-pair reads, so those segments were excluded. In an earlier analysis of roughly 560 of the donors, most TCR beta V segments were observed in productive rearrangements about 90% or about 30% of the time, broadly matching IMGT annotations. Only TCR beta chains were sequenced in this cohort, and the absence of alpha or paired-chain data limited detectable features. While some public TCRs were present in many individuals, most TCR sequences turned up only very rarely across donors. In vitro tests confirmed that a few of the cytomegalovirus-associated TCR beta chains recognize cytomegalovirus antigens. For the cohort, immune exposure information was limited to CMV serostatus. In a later analysis, TCR association rates were found to vary across HLA loci, with the most associated TCRs seen for DRB1 alleles and the fewest for HLA-C alleles. At a false discovery rate of 0.05, a later analysis linked 15,000 to 20,000 TCR beta sequences to specific HLA alleles. The study gave a list of under 200 TCR beta chains associated with cytomegalovirus. A later analysis reported that several top co-occurrence clusters appeared linked to parvovirus B19, influenza, CMV and Epstein-Barr virus. A further reported finding was that TCR beta sequences accurately predicted the HLA-A and HLA-B alleles for most subjects in the first cohort. In a later genetic analysis, a missense DCLRE1C variant was associated with V-gene and J-gene trimming of TCR beta chains, and the association was replicated in an independent cohort. According to a later genetic analysis, donors in an Asian-associated ancestry cluster had fewer N-insertions in productive TCRs than the approximately 630-donor mean. A group of highly shared sequence variants was considered likely to be a technical artifact of the sequencing pipeline. Linkage disequilibrium might explain the correlated functional status among segregating V segments, but an unknown experimental factor could not be excluded. The authors suggested that the approach could potentially be extended to other disease states and immunological phenotypes. Cytomegalovirus status was reported to be diagnosed by the classifier with high specificity and sensitivity in both the original and validation cohorts. Roughly uniform sequencing depth across donors was assumed in presence/absence analyses, although this assumption may not hold. In a later analysis, most CMV-associated TCR beta chains were found to appear HLA-restricted, with HLA associations seemingly driven largely by CMV exposure.

The cohort consisted of 600 or so healthy bone marrow donors. All cohort members were sampled while nominally healthy, although unrecorded immune exposures were likely present. The donor tested CMV seronegative, placing the donor among the 350 to 400 seronegative members of the cohort. Every donor gave a peripheral blood sample, and the peripheral blood mononuclear cells from that sample were used for TCR beta sequencing. Genomic DNA extraction from the blood cell samples was performed with the Qiagen DNeasy Blood Extraction Kit. Trimming removed 0 bases from V and 7 bases from J; the gene matches leave 8 bases unexplained. The CDR3, cysteine through phenylalanine, is 16 amino acids long. CDR3 DNA is the only sequence kept; it has 48 bases, read in frame from the first base. Sequences LGHNA (CDR1) and YNFKEQ (CDR2) are obtained from the germline V gene.

The sample comprised PBMCs. This TCR was recovered from a woman aged 50 to 65 in good health and CMV-seronegative. The rearranged chain carries TRBV4-2 and TRBJ1-4; TRBD1 aligns with 7 central bases. The CDR3 protein sequence reads: CASSQESNRGGEKLFF. The DNA sequence is given as TGTGCCAGCAGCCAAGAGTCGAACAGGGGAGGTGAAAAACTGTTTTTT.